This TCR beta chain was sequenced for a study of T cell repertoires in cytomegalovirus infection. For the study at large: HLA-B-restricted CMV epitopes that are well studied were used alongside recently identified HLA-C-restricted ones. Public TCR beta signatures provided an indication of both CMV infection and a matching HLA type.

TCRdb re-called the reads with MiXCR, one entry per CDR3 protein. The sample carries 600,000 to 700,000 distinct CDR3 sequences, roughly 36% recorded once. Points on this clonotype: Its antigen is as yet unknown.

Study observations and caveats: Pooled public TCR beta family frequency picked out CMV carriers with the relevant HLA. Dominant in the ex vivo response were TCR beta clonotypes restricted by HLA-C and specific for CMV.

The clonotype comes from a human donor in good health (CMV status not recorded). Some clones in this sample may be carry-over from other donors' samples. The source material was cultured PBMCs, sampled from culture after CMV antigen stimulation.

DNA for the CDR3: TGCAGTGCTAAATCGGGACTAGCGGAGTCCTACGAGCAGTACTTC. This encodes CSAKSGLAESYEQYF. The rearrangement uses TRBV20-1 and TRBJ2-7; 11 bases fit TRBD2. The germline V gene encodes CDR1 DFQATT and CDR2 SNEGSKA (reference sequence). Trimming cost V 4 bases and J 1 base; bases outside gene matches: 6. CDR3 length: 15 amino acids.